The present T cell receptor beta chain was sequenced within a study of T-cell reconstitution after alpha-beta-depleted transplantation in children. The study's findings and limits: High day-60 TCRbeta diversity in some patients came from surviving recipient T cells and thymic progenitors. Once a year had passed after transplant, T-cell counts and diversity came mostly from newly produced T cells. Reportedly, roughly two months post-transplant, alpha-beta T cells arose from several hundred expanded graft clones.

The TCRbeta library was prepared with unique molecular identifiers. TCRdb reprocessed the PCR reads via MiXCR and lists one record per CDR3 protein. The repertoire consists of about 420,000 distinct CDR3 sequences, with under 20% occurring once and the leading ten covering under 30%. CDR1 is SGHRS and CDR2 is YFSETQ in the germline V gene. V was clipped by 5 bases and J by 5 bases, with 10 bases between them. The CDR3 totals 13 residues. This clonotype was found a few times. Its antigen is undetermined. This clonotype was sampled from a boy in the first two years of life who had a stem cell transplant for Wiskott-Aldrich syndrome, so the T cells may come from the graft donor. The V and J genes are TRBV5-1 and TRBJ2-2, with D uncertain. Material: PBMCs, mostly from graft donor cells, obtained 360 days after TCRalphabeta/CD19-depleted stem cell transplant. This CDR3 is CASRAHETGELFF. CDR3 sequence (DNA): TGCGCCAGCAGAGCTCATGAGACCGGGGAGCTGTTTTTT.